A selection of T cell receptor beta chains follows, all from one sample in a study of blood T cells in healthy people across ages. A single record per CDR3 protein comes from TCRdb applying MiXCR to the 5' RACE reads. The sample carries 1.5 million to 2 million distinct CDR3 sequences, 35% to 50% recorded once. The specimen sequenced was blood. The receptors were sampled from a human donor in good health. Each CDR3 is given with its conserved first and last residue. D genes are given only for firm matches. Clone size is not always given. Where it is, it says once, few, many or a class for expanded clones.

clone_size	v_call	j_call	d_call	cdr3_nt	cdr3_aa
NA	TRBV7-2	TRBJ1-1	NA	TGTGCCAGCAGCGGCAGGAATGGGGGCACTGAAGCTTTCTTT	CASSGRNGGTEAFF
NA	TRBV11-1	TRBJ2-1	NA	TGTGCCAGCAGCTTAGTGTCAGTTTACAATGAGCAGTTCTTC	CASSLVSVYNEQFF
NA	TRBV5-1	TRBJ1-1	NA	TGCGCCAGCAGCTTGAACGGGGGCTGGGGTACTGAAGCTTTCTTT	CASSLNGGWGTEAFF
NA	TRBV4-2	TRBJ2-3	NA	TGTGCCAGCAGCCAAGTCGCGGGATTACGTCGTGGAGGTACGCAGTATTTT	CASSQVAGLRRGGTQYF
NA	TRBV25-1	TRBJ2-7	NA	TGTGCCAGCAGTGAATTGGGGTACGAAACCTACGAGCAGTACTTC	CASSELGYETYEQYF
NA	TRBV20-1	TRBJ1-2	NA	TGCAGTGCTAGATTAGGGGTTCGCCATGGCTACACCTTC	CSARLGVRHGYTF
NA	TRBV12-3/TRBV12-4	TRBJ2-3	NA	TGTGCCAGCAGTTCGTCAGGGTCGAGCACAGATACGCGGTATTTT	CASSSSGSSTDTRYF
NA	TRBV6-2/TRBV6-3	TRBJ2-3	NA	TGTGCCACACAGACCACAGATACGCAGTATTTT	CATQTTDTQYF
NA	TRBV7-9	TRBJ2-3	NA	TGTGCCAGCAGCTCTGTCGTCGCTACAGATACGCGGTATTTT	CASSSVVATDTRYF
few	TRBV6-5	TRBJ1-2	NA	TGTGCCAGCAGTTTTGACATAAAGTATGGCTACACCTTC	CASSFDIKYGYTF
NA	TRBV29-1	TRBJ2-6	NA	TGCTGCGTTGAAGATCCAGGGTCTGGGGCCAACGTCCTGACTTTC	CCVEDPGSGANVLTF
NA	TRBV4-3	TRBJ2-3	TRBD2	TGCGCCAGCAGCCAACTGAGCGGGGGGCCTAGCACAGATACGCAGTATTTT	CASSQLSGGPSTDTQYF
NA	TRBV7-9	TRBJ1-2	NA	TGTGCCAGCAACGACTTTAAGGGGACTAACTATGGCTACACCTTC	CASNDFKGTNYGYTF
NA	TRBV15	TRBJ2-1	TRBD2	TGTGCCACCAGCAGGAGGATAGCGGGGGGTGAGCAGTTCTTC	CATSRRIAGGEQFF
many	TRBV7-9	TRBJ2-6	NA	TGTGCCAGCAGCTTCTGGTTAGGGGTGGCTGGGGCCAACGTCCTGACTTTC	CASSFWLGVAGANVLTF
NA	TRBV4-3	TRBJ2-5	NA	TGCGCCAGCAGCCAAGTCGTCGGTTTCGAAGAGACCCAGTACTTC	CASSQVVGFEETQYF
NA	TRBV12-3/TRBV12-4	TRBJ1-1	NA	TGTGCCAGCAGTTTCGGCAGGGTGGCCACTGAAGCTTTCTTT	CASSFGRVATEAFF
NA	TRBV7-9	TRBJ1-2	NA	TGTGCCAGCAGTTCCTCCACGGGCGGTTTCTATGGCTACACCTTC	CASSSSTGGFYGYTF
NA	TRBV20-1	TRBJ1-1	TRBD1	TGCAGTGCTACGCAGGGGGGTATGAACACTGAAGCTTTCTTT	CSATQGGMNTEAFF
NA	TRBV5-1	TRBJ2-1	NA	TGCGCCAGCAGCTTGAGGGCAGTTCGGTCCTACAATGAGCAGTTCTTC	CASSLRAVRSYNEQFF
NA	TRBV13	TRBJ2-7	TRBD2	TGTGCCAGCAGTCCAACGTCTAGCGGGGGGTTCTACGAGCAGTACTTC	CASSPTSSGGFYEQYF
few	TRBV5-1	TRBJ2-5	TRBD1	TGCGCCAGCAGCTTGGAGTGGACAGGTTACCAAGAGACCCAGTACTTC	CASSLEWTGYQETQYF
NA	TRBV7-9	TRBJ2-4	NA	TGTGCCAGCAGTTTATTCGGGGGCCGCTGGGAGCAGTACTTC	CASSLFGGRWEQYF
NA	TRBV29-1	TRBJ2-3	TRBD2	TGCAGCGTTGAGGGGGGACTAGCGGGGGCCCCAGATACGCAGTATTTT	CSVEGGLAGAPDTQYF
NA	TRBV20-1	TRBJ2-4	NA	TGCAGTGCTAGAGAGACGGGGAACATTCAGTACTTC	CSARETGNIQYF
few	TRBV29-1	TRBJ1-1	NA	TGCAGCGTTAGAGTTCGGACAGTCTTGGAGGGTATAGCTTTCTTT	CSVRVRTVLEGIAFF
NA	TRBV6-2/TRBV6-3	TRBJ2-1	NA	TGTGCCAGCAGTTACGGGACTGGTACCTACGAGCAGTTCTTC	CASSYGTGTYEQFF
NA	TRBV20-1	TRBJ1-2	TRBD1	TGCAGTGCTAGCTCCCACCGACAGGGGGCCAACTATGGCTACACCTTC	CSASSHRQGANYGYTF
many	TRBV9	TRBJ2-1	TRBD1	TGTGCCAGCAGCGTTCTAGGGGGCTCTTCGGTTAATGAGCAGTTCTTC	CASSVLGGSSVNEQFF
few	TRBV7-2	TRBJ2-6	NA	TGTGCCAACAGCCGATCCTCTGGGGCCAACGTCCTGACTTTC	CANSRSSGANVLTF
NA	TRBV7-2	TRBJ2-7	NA	TGTGCCAGCAGCTTTGGGATAGGGGCGGCCTACGAGCAGTACTTC	CASSFGIGAAYEQYF
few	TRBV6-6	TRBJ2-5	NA	TGTGCCGTCGGGCAGGGAGAGACCCAGTACTTC	CAVGQGETQYF
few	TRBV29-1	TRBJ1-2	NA	TGCAGCGTTTCTGGGGACCTCTATGGCTACACCTTC	CSVSGDLYGYTF
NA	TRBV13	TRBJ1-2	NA	TGTGCCAGCAGCGCCTACAGGGACGGCTACACCTTC	CASSAYRDGYTF
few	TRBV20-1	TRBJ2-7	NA	TGTAGTGCTATAGGGGGACGGGGTCGGCAGTACTTC	CSAIGGRGRQYF
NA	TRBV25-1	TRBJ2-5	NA	TGTGCCAGCAGTGAATGGGGGCAGGGAATGCGAGAGACCCAGTACTTC	CASSEWGQGMRETQYF
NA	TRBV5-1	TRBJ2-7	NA	TGCGCCAGCAGCTTGCTCGGAACCCCCGAGGAGCAGTACTTC	CASSLLGTPEEQYF
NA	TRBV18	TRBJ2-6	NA	TGTGCCAGCTCACCAGGTTGGGGGTTCCCCTCTGGGGCCAACGTCCTGACTTTC	CASSPGWGFPSGANVLTF
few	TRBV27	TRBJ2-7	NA	TGTGCCAGCAGCCTGAGGGGATTTTCCTACGAGCAGTACTTC	CASSLRGFSYEQYF
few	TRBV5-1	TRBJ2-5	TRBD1	TGCGCCAGCAGCTTGGGGGACAGGGGGTACCAAGAGACCCAGTACTTC	CASSLGDRGYQETQYF
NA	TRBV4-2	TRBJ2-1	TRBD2	TGTGCCAGCAGCCAAGCTGCTAGCGGGGGGGCCGGCTACAATGAGCAGTTCTTC	CASSQAASGGAGYNEQFF
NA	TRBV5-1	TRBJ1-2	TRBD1	TGCGCCAGCAGCGCTCCGGGACAGGTAGTAGGCTACACCTTC	CASSAPGQVVGYTF
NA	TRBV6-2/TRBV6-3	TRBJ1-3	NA	TGTGCCAGCAGTTACCGCTCGGGGGCTTCTGGAAACACCATATATTTT	CASSYRSGASGNTIYF
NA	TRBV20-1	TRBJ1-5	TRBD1	TGCAGTGCGCGGGACAGGGTATTGTCGGGTCAGCCCCAGCATTTT	CSARDRVLSGQPQHF
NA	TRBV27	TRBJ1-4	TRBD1	TGTGCCGGCAGGCGGACAGGGGATATAGGTATTCGTTATGAAAAACTGTTTTTT	CAGRRTGDIGIRYEKLFF
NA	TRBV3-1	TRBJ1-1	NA	TGTGCCAGCAGCCAAAGTTTACAGGGCTCTGAAGCTTTCTTT	CASSQSLQGSEAFF
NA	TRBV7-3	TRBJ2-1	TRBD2	TGTGCCCGCAGCTTAGAGTTCTTGAGGGTCGGGGACTACTACAATGAGCAGTTCTTC	CARSLEFLRVGDYYNEQFF
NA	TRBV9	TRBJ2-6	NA	TGTGCCAGCAGCTCCAACAGGGCTGGGGTCAACGTCCTGACTTTC	CASSSNRAGVNVLTF
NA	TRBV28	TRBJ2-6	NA	TGTGCCAGCAGTTCTGGACAGATCTCTGGGGCCAACGTCCTGACTTTC	CASSSGQISGANVLTF
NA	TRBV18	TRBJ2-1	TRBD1	TGTGCCAGCTCACCGGACAGGGCCATTGAGCAGTTCTTC	CASSPDRAIEQFF
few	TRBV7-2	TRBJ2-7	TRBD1	TGTGCCAGCAGCTTTCAGACAGGGGACGAGCAGTACTTC	CASSFQTGDEQYF
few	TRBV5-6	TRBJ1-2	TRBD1	TGTGCCAGCAGCTTAAGTCAGGGGGCGGATGGCTACACCTTC	CASSLSQGADGYTF
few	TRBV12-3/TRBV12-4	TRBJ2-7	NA	TGTGCCAGCAGTCCTCCTCCGGGACGGGGAGGCTACGAGCAGTACTTC	CASSPPPGRGGYEQYF
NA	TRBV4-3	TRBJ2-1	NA	TGCGCCAGCAGCCAAGACCTTGGGGTAAATGGGCAGTTCTTC	CASSQDLGVNGQFF
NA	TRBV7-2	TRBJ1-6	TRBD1	TGTGCCAGCAGCTTACCAGACAGGGACTCACCCCTCCACTTT	CASSLPDRDSPLHF
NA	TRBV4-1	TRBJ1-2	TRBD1	TGCGCCAGCAGCCAAGTTGGAATAACAGGGGATGGCTACACCTTC	CASSQVGITGDGYTF
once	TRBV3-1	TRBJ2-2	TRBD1	TGTGCCAGCAGCCGATGGGACAGGGGCACCGGGGAGCTGTTTTTT	CASSRWDRGTGELFF
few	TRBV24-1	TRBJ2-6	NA	TGTGCCACCAGTCTTAACTCTGGGGCCAACGTCCTGACTTTC	CATSLNSGANVLTF
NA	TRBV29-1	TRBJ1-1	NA	TGCAGCGTTGAAGGTGTGGGGGTGGGCACTGAAGCTTTCTTT	CSVEGVGVGTEAFF